These T cell receptor beta chains were read from a single sample in a study of T-cell reconstitution after alpha-beta-depleted transplantation in children. MiXCR was run by TCRdb on the PCR reads, yielding one entry per CDR3 protein. The table shows hundreds of thousands of distinct CDR3 sequences, with 13% occurring only once. The sequences come from PBMCs, collected before TCRalphabeta/CD19-depleted stem cell transplant. Receptor source: a girl aged 2 to 10 with congenital amegakaryocytic thrombocytopenia, due to receive a stem cell transplant. Both conserved end residues are part of each CDR3. D genes are given only for firm matches. Not every row has a clone size; where given, it reads once, few, many or a size class.

V gene	D gene	J gene	clone size	CDR3 DNA	CDR3 protein
TRBV4-1	TRBD1	TRBJ2-5	-	TGCGCCAGCAGCCAAGAGACAGGGGGCGGTCAAGAGACCCAGTACTTC	CASSQETGGGQETQYF
TRBV20-1	TRBD2	TRBJ2-2	many	TGCAGTGCTAGAGGTAGCGGGAGAAAGACCGGGGAGCTGTTTTTT	CSARGSGRKTGELFF
TRBV5-1	-	TRBJ1-4	-	TGCGCCAGCAGCTTGGCCCGAGGCAGACAAAAACTGTTTTTT	CASSLARGRQKLFF
TRBV12-3/TRBV12-4	TRBD1	TRBJ1-6	many	TGTGCCAGCCGTTCCAACCGCGGACAGGGCGGTTCACCCCTCCACTTT	CASRSNRGQGGSPLHF
TRBV12-3/TRBV12-4	TRBD2	TRBJ2-7	-	TGTGCCAGCAGCTCACTCGGGACTAGTGTCCACGAGCAGTACTTC	CASSSLGTSVHEQYF
TRBV5-1	-	TRBJ2-3	-	TGCGCCAGCAGTAGCGCCGGGGAAGATACGCAGTATTTT	CASSSAGEDTQYF
TRBV15	TRBD2	TRBJ2-1	many	TGTGCCACCAGCAGAGGCCAAGCCCTTAGCGGGGCGAACAATGAGCAGTTCTTC	CATSRGQALSGANNEQFF
TRBV29-1	-	TRBJ2-5	few	TGCAGCGTTGACCAGGGAACGGTGGAGACCCAGTACTTC	CSVDQGTVETQYF
TRBV5-1	TRBD2	TRBJ2-4	few	TGCGCCAGCAGCTTGACTAGCGGGAGAGGGGACATTCAGTACTTC	CASSLTSGRGDIQYF
TRBV20-1	-	TRBJ2-3	many	TGCAGTGCTACCCAAAGGAATACGCAGTATTTT	CSATQRNTQYF
TRBV20-1	-	TRBJ2-1	many	TGCAGTGCTAGACCTAGGGGGGGACAAAACTACAATGAGCAGTTCTTC	CSARPRGGQNYNEQFF
TRBV5-1	-	TRBJ2-3	-	TGCGCCAGCAGCTTGGGCCGGGACGCAGATACGCAGTATTTT	CASSLGRDADTQYF
TRBV10-3	TRBD2	TRBJ2-1	-	TGTGCCACGGCCAGGACTAGTGCCTACAATGAGCAGTTCTTC	CATARTSAYNEQFF
TRBV12-3/TRBV12-4	-	TRBJ2-1	many	TGTGCCAGCAGCCCCGGTCACAATGAGCAGTTCTTC	CASSPGHNEQFF
TRBV4-1	-	TRBJ2-3	-	TGCGCCAGCAGCCAGGGCCCACTCGGGGTCACAGATACGCAGTATTTT	CASSQGPLGVTDTQYF
TRBV5-1	TRBD1	TRBJ2-1	-	TGCGCCAGCAAGACAGGGAATGAGCAGTTCTTC	CASKTGNEQFF
TRBV7-9	-	TRBJ1-1	many	TGTGCCAGCAGCCGGGTGAGGACAGAAAACACTGAAGCTTTCTTT	CASSRVRTENTEAFF
TRBV5-1	-	TRBJ2-7	-	TGCGCCAGCAGCTTGGGGGGGATGGGGCAATTCTCCGAGCAGTACTTC	CASSLGGMGQFSEQYF
TRBV25-1	-	TRBJ2-2	many	TGTGCCACCCCAGGGACGGGCGGGGAGCTGTTTTTT	CATPGTGGELFF
TRBV13	TRBD2	TRBJ2-7	many	TGTGCCAGCAGCTTTAGCGGGAGGGTCCACGAGCAGTACTTC	CASSFSGRVHEQYF
TRBV4-2	-	TRBJ2-1	many	TGTGCCAGCAGCTCCACAGAAATCAATGAGCAGTTCTTC	CASSSTEINEQFF
TRBV7-3	TRBD2	TRBJ2-1	few	TGTGCCAGCAGGAACACCGGGACTAGCGGTTACAATGAGCAGTTCTTC	CASRNTGTSGYNEQFF
TRBV29-1	-	TRBJ2-3	many	TGCAGCGTTAATGACAGGCACCGTGGGGATACGCAGTATTTT	CSVNDRHRGDTQYF
TRBV28	-	TRBJ1-1	many	TGTGCCAGCAGTTTTTGGACGAACACTGAAGCTTTCTTT	CASSFWTNTEAFF
TRBV20-1	-	TRBJ2-1	few	TGCAGTGCTAGGCAGGGGAGGGGCGATGAGCAGTTCTTC	CSARQGRGDEQFF
TRBV12-3/TRBV12-4	TRBD1	TRBJ2-1	-	TGTGCCAGCAGGGGAGGGGACAGGGCCCACAATGAGCAGTTCTTC	CASRGGDRAHNEQFF
TRBV25-1	-	TRBJ2-3	-	TGTGCCAGCAGGCCTCAGGGATGGAACACAGATACGCAGTATTTT	CASRPQGWNTDTQYF
TRBV12-3/TRBV12-4	-	TRBJ2-1	many	TGTGCCAGCAGTTTGTTCGGGGAGGATAAGTTCTTC	CASSLFGEDKFF
TRBV15	-	TRBJ2-5	-	TGTGCCACCAGCAGAGGAGAAGAACAAGAGACCCAGTACTTC	CATSRGEEQETQYF
TRBV29-1	-	TRBJ2-3	many	TGCAGCGGGGGAGGACGGCTTGGGGATACGCAGTATTTT	CSGGGRLGDTQYF
TRBV5-1	-	TRBJ2-5	many	TGCGCCAGCAGCTTCTTACTTGGGGAGACCCAGTACTTC	CASSFLLGETQYF
TRBV5-6	-	TRBJ1-5	-	TGTGCCAGCAGCTTGGGGGCGGGCTCTGGGGAGCCCCAGCATTTT	CASSLGAGSGEPQHF
TRBV29-1	TRBD1	TRBJ2-7	many	TGCAGCGCGACAGGGGCCTACGAGCAGTACTTC	CSATGAYEQYF
TRBV30	-	TRBJ2-3	-	TGTGCCTGGAGTGTCGGGTCTAGTGGCACAGATACGCAGTATTTT	CAWSVGSSGTDTQYF
TRBV5-1	TRBD2	TRBJ2-7	few	TGCGCCAGCAGAGCTAGCGGTTACGAGCAGTACTTC	CASRASGYEQYF
TRBV5-1	-	TRBJ2-2	few	TGCGCCAGCAACTCTGGTGGGGCCAGGTTGTCAATTCCCGGGGAGCTGTTTTTT	CASNSGGARLSIPGELFF
TRBV5-1	TRBD2	TRBJ2-3	-	TGCGCCAGCAGCATGGGGACTAGCGGACGCACAGATACGCAGTATTTT	CASSMGTSGRTDTQYF
TRBV10-3	TRBD1	TRBJ2-5	many	TGTGCCATCTGTAAGGGACAGGGGGATGAGACCCAGTACTTC	CAICKGQGDETQYF
TRBV19	-	TRBJ2-3	-	TGTGCCAGTAGGAGAGCTTGGGACATGGGCACAGATACGCAGTATTTT	CASRRAWDMGTDTQYF
TRBV20-1	-	TRBJ2-3	many	TGCAGTGCGACCTCGGCGGGAATAAGTCCGGGCACAGATACGCAGTATTTT	CSATSAGISPGTDTQYF
TRBV10-3	-	TRBJ1-5	-	TGTGCCATCAGTGAGTCAACGGCAGGGATTCGCCCCCAGCATTTT	CAISESTAGIRPQHF
TRBV20-1	TRBD1	TRBJ1-4	many	TGCAGTGCCGGCCCGGGACAGGGGCTTAATGAAAAACTGTTTTTT	CSAGPGQGLNEKLFF
TRBV7-9	-	TRBJ1-5	-	TGTGCCAGCAGCTTTGGTGTGCTTTGGGGAGAACGGCAGCCCCAGCATTTT	CASSFGVLWGERQPQHF
TRBV10-3	-	TRBJ1-3	many	TGTGCCATCAGTGAGTTCGGGGGCGCCGGAAACACCATATATTTT	CAISEFGGAGNTIYF
TRBV20-1	-	TRBJ2-3	-	TGCAGTGCTGAACTCAGCGGGAGCACAGATACGCAGTATTTT	CSAELSGSTDTQYF
TRBV5-1	-	TRBJ2-7	-	TGCGCCAGCAGCTTGCTGAGGGGAGCCCCTTACGAGCAGTACTTC	CASSLLRGAPYEQYF
TRBV19	TRBD1	TRBJ2-3	-	TGTGCCAGTAGTCCAGGAAAGACAGGGGTCCCCACAGATACGCAGTATTTT	CASSPGKTGVPTDTQYF
TRBV7-9	-	TRBJ2-5	many	TGTGCCAGCAGCTTCGCGCCGGTCTGGGAGCAAGAGACCCAGTACTTC	CASSFAPVWEQETQYF
TRBV15	-	TRBJ1-1	few	TGTGCCACCAGCAGAGAGACCTGGCGGACGAACACTGAAGCTTTCTTT	CATSRETWRTNTEAFF